This TCR beta chain was sequenced in a study of T cell changes during pregnancy in multiple sclerosis. Repertoires were generated with immunoSEQ multiplex PCR, while TCRdb's copy carries only in-frame clones and drops some. The data show tens of thousands of clones, approximately 90% seen once. The CDR3 is 14 residues long. The TCR comes from a female donor in good health, enrolled as a control in a pregnancy study. This rearrangement joins TRBV12-2 to TRBJ1-2; the DNA was not used to check the table's D call, TRBD1. TRBV12-2 is labeled a pseudogene. This material consisted of peripheral blood, taken in the first trimester of pregnancy. The CDR3 spells CASRFLQGAGGYTF. The CDR3 DNA sequence: TGTGCAAGTCGTTTCTTACAGGGGGCAGGGGGCTACACCTTC.